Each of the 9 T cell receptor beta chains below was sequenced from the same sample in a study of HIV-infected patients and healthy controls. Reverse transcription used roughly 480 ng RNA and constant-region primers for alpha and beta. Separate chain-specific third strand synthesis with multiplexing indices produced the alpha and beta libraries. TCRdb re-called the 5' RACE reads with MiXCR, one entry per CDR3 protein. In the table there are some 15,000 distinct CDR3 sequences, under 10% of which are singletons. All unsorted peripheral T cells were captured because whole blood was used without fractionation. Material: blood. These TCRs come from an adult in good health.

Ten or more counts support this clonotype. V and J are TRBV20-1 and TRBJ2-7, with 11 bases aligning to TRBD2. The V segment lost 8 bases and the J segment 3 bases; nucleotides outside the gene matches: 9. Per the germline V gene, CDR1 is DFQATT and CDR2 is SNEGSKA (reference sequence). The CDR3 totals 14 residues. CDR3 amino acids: CSSPGTSGFYEQYF. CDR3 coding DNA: TGCAGTTCACCCGGGACTAGCGGATTCTACGAGCAGTACTTC.

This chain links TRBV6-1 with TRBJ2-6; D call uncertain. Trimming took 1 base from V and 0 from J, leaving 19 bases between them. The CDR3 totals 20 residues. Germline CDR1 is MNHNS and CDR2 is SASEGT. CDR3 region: CASSEGSVWAVSSGANVLTF. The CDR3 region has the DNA TGTGCCAGCAGTGAAGGATCCGTTTGGGCAGTGAGCTCTGGGGCCAACGTCCTGACTTTC.

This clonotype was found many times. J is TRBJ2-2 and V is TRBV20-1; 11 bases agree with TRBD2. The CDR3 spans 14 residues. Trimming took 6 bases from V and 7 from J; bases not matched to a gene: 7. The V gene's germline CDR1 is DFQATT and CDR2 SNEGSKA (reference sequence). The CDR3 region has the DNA TGCAGTGCCGGTAGCGGGAGGGCCGTCGGGGAGCTGTTTTTT. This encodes CSAGSGRAVGELFF.

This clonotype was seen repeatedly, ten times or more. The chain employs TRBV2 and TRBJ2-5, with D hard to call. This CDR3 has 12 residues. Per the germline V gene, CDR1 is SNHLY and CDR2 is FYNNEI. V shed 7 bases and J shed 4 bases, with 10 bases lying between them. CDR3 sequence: CASKAGLETQYF. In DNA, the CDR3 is TGTGCCAGCAAAGCCGGTTTAGAGACCCAGTACTTC.

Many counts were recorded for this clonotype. The CDR3 spells CASSFPRGGTTSTDTQYF. DNA of the CDR3: TGTGCCAGCAGCTTTCCCCGAGGGGGGACTACTAGCACAGATACGCAGTATTTT. This chain uses TRBV7-9 with TRBJ2-3; D is possibly TRBD2 (7 bases). Trimming took 3 bases from V and 0 from J, leaving 19 bases between them. The germline gives CDR1 SEHNR, CDR2 FQNEAQ (reference sequence). The CDR3 length is 18 residues.

As DNA, the CDR3 is TGTGCCAGTAGTGCGGCGTTAACAGTTTATAGCAATCAGCCCCAGCATTTT. Translated, it gives CASSAALTVYSNQPQHF. The chain joins TRBV19 to TRBJ1-5; D unresolved. Germline CDR1 is LNHDA and CDR2 is SQIVND (reference sequence). The V end was cut by 5 bases, the J end by 0 bases, with 17 bases between. The CDR3 is 17 amino acids.

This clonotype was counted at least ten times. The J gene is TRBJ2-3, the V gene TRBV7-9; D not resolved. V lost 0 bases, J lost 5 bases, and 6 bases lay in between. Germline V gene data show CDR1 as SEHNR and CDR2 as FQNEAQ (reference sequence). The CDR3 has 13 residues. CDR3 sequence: CASSLATLDTQYF. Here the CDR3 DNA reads TGTGCCAGCAGCTTAGCGACGTTAGATACGCAGTATTTT.

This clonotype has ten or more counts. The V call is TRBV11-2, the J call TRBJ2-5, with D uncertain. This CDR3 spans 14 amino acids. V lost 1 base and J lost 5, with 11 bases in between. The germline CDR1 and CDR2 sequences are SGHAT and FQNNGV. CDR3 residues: CASSLVSGGETQYF. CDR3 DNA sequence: TGTGCCAGCAGCTTAGTTTCGGGCGGTGAGACCCAGTACTTC.

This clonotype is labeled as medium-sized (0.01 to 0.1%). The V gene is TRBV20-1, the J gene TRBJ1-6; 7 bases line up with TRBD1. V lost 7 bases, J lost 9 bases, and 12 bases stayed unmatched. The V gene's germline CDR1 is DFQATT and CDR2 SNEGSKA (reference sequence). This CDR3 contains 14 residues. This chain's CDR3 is CSVTGQGDFSPLHF. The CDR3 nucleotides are TGCAGTGTGACGGGGCAGGGGGATTTTTCACCCCTCCACTTT.